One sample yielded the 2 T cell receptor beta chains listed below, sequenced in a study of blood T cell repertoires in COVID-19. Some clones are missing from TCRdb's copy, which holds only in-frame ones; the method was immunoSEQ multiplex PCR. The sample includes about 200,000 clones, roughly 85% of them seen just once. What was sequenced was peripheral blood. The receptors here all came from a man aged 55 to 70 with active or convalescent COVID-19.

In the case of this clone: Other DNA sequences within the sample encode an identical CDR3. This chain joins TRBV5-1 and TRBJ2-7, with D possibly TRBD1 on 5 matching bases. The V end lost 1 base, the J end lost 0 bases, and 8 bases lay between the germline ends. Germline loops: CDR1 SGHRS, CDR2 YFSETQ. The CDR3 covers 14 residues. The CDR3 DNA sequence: TGCGCCAGCAGCTTGACAGGCAGCTCCTACGAGCAGTACTTC. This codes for CASSLTGSSYEQYF.

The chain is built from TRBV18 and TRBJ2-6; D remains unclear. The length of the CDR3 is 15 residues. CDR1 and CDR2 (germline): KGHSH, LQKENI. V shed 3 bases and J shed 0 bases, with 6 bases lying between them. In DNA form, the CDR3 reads TGTGCCAGCTCACCTCAGTCCTCTGGGGCCAACGTCCTGACTTTC. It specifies CASSPQSSGANVLTF. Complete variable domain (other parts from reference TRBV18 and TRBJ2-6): NAGVMQNPRHLVRRRGQEARLRCSPMKGHSHVYWYRQLPEEGLKFMVYLQKENIIDESGMPKERFSAEFPKEGPSILRIQQVVRGDSAAYFCASSPQSSGANVLTFGAGSRLTVL.